This passage covers 8 T cell receptor beta chains from one sample sequenced in a study of blood T cell repertoires in COVID-19. TCRdb keeps only in-frame clones here, not all; method: immunoSEQ multiplex PCR. The sample has 300,000 to 400,000 clones; 89% are singletons. Sequenced: PBMCs or T cells enriched from blood (not recorded which). Receptors originate from a man aged 55 to 69 who had recovered from COVID-19.

The chain couples TRBV19 to TRBJ2-1, with D possibly being TRBD1 (5 bases). The CDR3 is 13 amino acids. The germline V gene has CDR1 LNHDA and CDR2 SQIVND (reference sequence). V was trimmed by 4 bases and J by 4 bases, leaving 8 bases between them. The CDR3 coding sequence is TGTGCCAGTAGTACAGCAGGGTACAATGAGCAGTTCTTC. This encodes CASSTAGYNEQFF.

The rearrangement uses TRBV2 and TRBJ2-7, with TRBD1 matching 7 bases. The junction had 10 bases not matched to a gene; V was cut back by 7 bases and J by 4 bases. Germline V gives CDR1 SNHLY, CDR2 FYNNEI. The CDR3 contains 14 residues. As DNA, the CDR3 is TGTGCCAGCATTGGGACAGTACGGTCTTACGAGCAGTACTTC. It codes for CASIGTVRSYEQYF.

V gene TRBV2 combines with J gene TRBJ1-1; D remains ambiguous. V was pared by 3 bases and J by 4 bases, with 9 bases between. CDR1 is SNHLY, CDR2 FYNNEI, per germline. The CDR3 runs 13 residues. The CDR3 loop is CASSEVRSTEAFF. DNA of the CDR3: TGTGCCAGCAGTGAGGTCCGGAGCACTGAAGCTTTCTTT.

As DNA, the CDR3 is TGTGCCAGCAGTTCCAACAGGGGGCCTAGTGAGCAGTTCTTC. Translating it yields CASSSNRGPSEQFF. This chain joins TRBV27 and TRBJ2-1; 9 nucleotides match TRBD1. Losses at the gene ends were 4 bases for V and 9 bases for J; bases not matched to a gene: 7. The germline V gene has CDR1 MNHEY and CDR2 SMNVEV (reference sequence). The CDR3 loop spans 14 amino acids.

This clone has just a few counts. V and J are TRBV18 and TRBJ1-2, with D maybe TRBD1 (6 bases). CDR1 is KGHSH, CDR2 LQKENI, per germline. CDR3 length: 14 residues. V lost 4 bases and J 6 bases, leaving 15 bases between the germline ends. The CDR3 loop reads CASSLGTGIDGYTF. DNA for the CDR3: TGTGCCAGCTCACTCGGTACAGGGATAGATGGCTACACCTTC.

J is TRBJ2-3 and V is TRBV24-1; perhaps TRBD2 as D (5 bases). The CDR3 totals 16 residues. CDR1 KGHDR and CDR2 SFDVKD come from the germline V gene. Trimming removed 5 bases at V and 0 bases at J, with 14 bases between. The CDR3 reads CATSGATGTSTDTQYF. CDR3 DNA: TGTGCCACCAGTGGTGCTACGGGAACTAGCACAGATACGCAGTATTTT.

This clone has just a few counts. The same CDR3 can be traced to other DNA sequences in this sample. The rearrangement links TRBV3-1 (or the pseudogene TRBV3-2) to TRBJ2-7; D not resolved. Germline V CDR1 and CDR2: LGHDT, YNNKEL (reference sequence). V dropped 2 bases and J dropped 1 base, with 3 bases sitting between them. There are 12 residues in the CDR3. CDR3 sequence reads: CASSQLSYEQYF. The DNA for the CDR3 is TGTGCCAGCAGCCAACTTTCCTACGAGCAGTACTTC.

The V call is TRBV7-3, the J call TRBJ1-2; no reliable D call. CDR3 length: 12 amino acids. The germline V gene encodes CDR1 SGHTA and CDR2 FQGTGA. The V and J ends lost 5 bases and 9 bases respectively, with 13 bases between them. CDR3 loop: CASSPGLTSYTF. The CDR3 coding sequence is TGTGCCAGCAGCCCAGGACTCACCAGCTACACCTTC.